These 16 T cell receptor beta chains were all obtained from the same sample, sequenced in a study of shared clonotypes between healthy human individuals. Profiling relied on immunoSEQ multiplex PCR, and the TCRdb table lists in-frame clones only, not all of them. This sample yields about 2.4 million clones, of which roughly 93% are seen a single time; approximately 0.35% belongs to the top ten. The source material was naive CD4+ T cells from PBMCs. The subset here: CD45RA+ positively selected. The receptor source for this set is a man aged 18 to 35 in good health. Some clones in this sample may be carry-over from other donors' samples.

The gene calls are TRBV4-2 and TRBJ1-5, with a possible D match to TRBD1 (5 bases). Germline lookup yields CDR1 LGHNA and CDR2 YNFKEQ. There are 12 residues in the CDR3. The V and J ends lost 1 base and 14 bases respectively, with 12 bases between them. The CDR3 nucleotides are TGTGCCAGCAGCCAAGGTCCGGGGGAGGAGCATTTT. Translating it yields CASSQGPGEEHF.

The V call is TRBV30, the J call TRBJ2-1, with 9 bases matching TRBD2. This CDR3 spans 16 amino acids. Germline V gene data show CDR1 as GTSNPN and CDR2 as SVGIG (reference sequence). V dropped 4 bases and J dropped 0; count of bases not matched to a gene: 7. CDR3 sequence (DNA): TGTGCCTGGATACAGCGGGAGGCCCCCTCCTACAATGAGCAGTTCTTC. As protein: CAWIQREAPSYNEQFF. Full variable domain (remainder filled in from reference TRBV30 and TRBJ2-1): SQTIHQWPATLVQPVGSPLSLECTVEGTSNPNLYWYRQAAGRGLQLLFYSVGIGQISSEVPQNLSASRPQDRQFILSSKKLLLSDSGFYLCAWIQREAPSYNEQFFGPGTRLTVL.

CDR3: CASSIATGRHIQYF. Written as DNA, the CDR3 is TGTGCCAGTAGTATAGCGACAGGGCGGCACATTCAGTACTTC. The chain couples TRBV19 to TRBJ2-4, with 7 bases that match TRBD1. V lost 1 base, J lost 8 bases, and 5 bases stayed unmatched. The CDR3 runs to 14 residues. Germline CDR1 LNHDA, CDR2 SQIVND (reference sequence).

The chain carries TRBV28 and TRBJ2-6; 7 bases line up with TRBD1. The CDR3 consists of 17 residues. In germline, CDR1 is MDHEN, CDR2 SYDVKM. Trimming cost V 7 bases and J 0 bases; bases outside gene matches: 9. In DNA, the CDR3 is TGTGCCAGCAAACAGGGGAAGGTTTCCTCTGGGGCCAACGTCCTGACTTTC. Amino acid sequence: CASKQGKVSSGANVLTF.

V gene TRBV19 combines with J gene TRBJ2-7, with 8 positions matching TRBD2. The CDR3 runs 14 residues. Germline lookup yields CDR1 LNHDA and CDR2 SQIVND (reference sequence). J lost 3 bases, V lost 6 bases, and 7 bases had no gene match. The CDR3 loop reads CASSAGTRHYEQYF. Here the CDR3 DNA reads TGTGCCAGTAGCGCCGGGACTAGACACTACGAGCAGTACTTC. The whole variable domain, filled in from reference TRBV19 and TRBJ2-7, reads DGGITQSPKYLFRKEGQNVTLSCEQNLNHDAMYWYRQDPGQGLRLIYYSQIVNDFQKGDIAEGYSVSREKKESFPLTVTSAQKNPTAFYLCASSAGTRHYEQYFGPGTRLTVT.

V gene TRBV11-3 combines with J gene TRBJ2-7; 8 nucleotides align to TRBD1. Germline lookup yields CDR1 SGHNT and CDR2 YENEEA. The CDR3 length is 14 residues. Germline trimming cut 5 bases from V and 4 bases from J; bases unmatched to any gene: 7. Here the CDR3 DNA reads TGTGCCAGCAGCCCCGGGACAGGACCTTACGAGCAGTACTTC. Protein: CASSPGTGPYEQYF.

Note on this clone: Other DNA sequences in the same sample also yield this CDR3. This sequence joins TRBV5-1 and TRBJ2-7; TRBD2 might be the D (7 bases). This CDR3 spans 15 amino acids. Trimming left V 0 bases short and J 2 bases short, with 12 bases between. From germline, CDR1 is SGHRS and CDR2 YFSETQ. The CDR3 sequence: CASSLEAGATYEQYF. The CDR3 DNA reads as TGCGCCAGCAGCTTGGAGGCGGGGGCTACCTACGAGCAGTACTTC.

CDR3 amino acids: CASRGAGQSNEQFF. Written as DNA, the CDR3 is TGTGCCAGCAGGGGCGCGGGGCAGTCCAATGAGCAGTTCTTC. The V call is TRBV27, the J call TRBJ2-1; D possibly corresponds to TRBD2 (6 bases). There are 14 residues in the CDR3. Germline loops: CDR1 MNHEY, CDR2 SMNVEV (reference sequence). V shed 6 bases and J shed 6 bases, with 15 bases lying between them.

The chain uses TRBV30 and TRBJ2-7; 8 bases map to TRBD2. The CDR3 spans 17 residues. Germline loops: CDR1 GTSNPN, CDR2 SVGIG (reference sequence). The ends lost 1 base at V and 4 bases at J; junction bases unmatched: 15. The CDR3 is CAWSAPGGSGSRYEQYF. For the CDR3, the DNA is TGTGCCTGGAGTGCCCCCGGTGGAAGCGGGAGTAGGTACGAGCAGTACTTC.

This chain links TRBV5-1 with TRBJ1-2, with D hard to call. V lost 0 bases to trimming and J lost 1 base, with 13 bases between them. CDR3 length equals 16 residues. Germline CDR1 SGHRS, CDR2 YFSETQ. The CDR3 protein is CASSLAGEEYNYGYTF. The CDR3 DNA sequence: TGCGCCAGCAGCTTGGCCGGGGAGGAGTATAACTATGGCTACACCTTC.

V gene TRBV2 combines with J gene TRBJ2-5; tentatively, D is TRBD1 (5 bases). The germline V gene has CDR1 SNHLY and CDR2 FYNNEI. Trimming removed 2 bases from V and 1 base from J, with 8 bases in between. This CDR3 has 14 amino acids. This chain's CDR3 is CASSELTVQETQYF. CDR3 nucleotide sequence: TGTGCCAGCAGTGAATTGACAGTCCAAGAGACCCAGTACTTC. The full variable domain, completed using reference TRBV2 and TRBJ2-5, is EPEVTQTPSHQVTQMGQEVILRCVPISNHLYFYWYRQILGQKVEFLVSFYNNEISEKSEIFDDQFSVERPDGSNFTLKIRSTKLEDSAMYFCASSELTVQETQYFGPGTRLLVL.

The rearrangement uses TRBV9 and TRBJ1-2; 10 bases are shared with TRBD1. This CDR3 is 15 amino acids long. CDR1 SGDLS and CDR2 YYNGEE come from the germline V gene. The junction had 3 bases not matched to a gene; V was cut back by 0 bases and J by 4 bases. Here the CDR3 DNA reads TGTGCCAGCAGCGTAGGGGGACAGGGGAGCTATGGCTACACCTTC. Translated: CASSVGGQGSYGYTF. Full variable domain (missing parts from reference TRBV9 and TRBJ1-2): DSGVTQTPKHLITATGQRVTLRCSPRSGDLSVYWYQQSLDQGLQFLIQYYNGEERAKGNILERFSAQQFPDLHSELNLSSLELGDSALYFCASSVGGQGSYGYTFGSGTRLTVV.

This chain connects TRBV7-9 to TRBJ1-2, with 9 nucleotides matching TRBD1. CDR1 is SEHNR, CDR2 FQNEAQ, per germline (reference sequence). The CDR3 runs 16 residues. The trim removed 5 bases at V and 10 bases at J, leaving 17 bases unmatched. Here the CDR3 reads CASSPKQGAAAVYYTF. CDR3 coding DNA: TGTGCCAGCAGCCCGAAACAGGGGGCGGCCGCGGTTTACTACACCTTC.

The V gene is TRBV28, the J gene TRBJ1-2; D unclear. CDR1 and CDR2 from the germline V gene are MDHEN and SYDVKM. The CDR3 spans 16 residues. V shed 5 bases and J shed 4 bases, with 20 bases lying between them. CDR3 sequence reads: CASSLGPWIAGYGYTF. The CDR3 DNA reads as TGTGCCAGCAGTCTAGGGCCTTGGATCGCAGGCTATGGCTACACCTTC.

DNA for the CDR3: TGTGCCAGCAGCGTGAGTGGGGTCCACTATGGCTACACCTTC. It yields the protein CASSVSGVHYGYTF. The chain employs TRBV7-9 and TRBJ1-2; D gene unclear. The V gene lost 5 bases and the J gene lost 3 bases, with 13 bases spanning the gap. Looked up from germline, CDR1 is SEHNR and CDR2 is FQNEAQ (reference sequence). This CDR3 contains 14 residues.

The chain is built from TRBV5-1 and TRBJ2-1, with 8 bases lining up with TRBD2. The CDR3 loop spans 16 amino acids. Germline V CDR1 and CDR2: SGHRS, YFSETQ. V shed 1 base and J 2 bases; nucleotides not matched to a gene: 5. The chain's CDR3 is CASSLLGGRTYNEQFF. DNA for the CDR3: TGCGCCAGCAGCTTGTTGGGCGGGAGGACCTACAATGAGCAGTTCTTC.